These T cell receptor beta chains were read from a single sample in a study of CD8 T cells in ankylosing spondylitis. TCRdb ran MiXCR on the 5' RACE reads and lists one entry per CDR3 protein. The data hold approximately 260,000 distinct CDR3 sequences, with approximately 9% observed a single time. The sample comprised blood, either unsorted or a sorted T cell fraction (not recorded which). These receptors all come from a male donor with ankylosing spondylitis or in good health (not recorded which). Each CDR3 is given with its conserved first and last residue. Each record gives: clone size, J gene, D gene, V gene, CDR3 protein, CDR3 DNA. D genes are given only for firm matches. Where a row states a size, it is once, few, many or the class of an expanded clone; other rows omit it.

size: many; J: TRBJ1-2; D: NA; V: TRBV12-3/TRBV12-4; CDR3: CASSPGVALVTF; DNA: TGTGCCAGCAGTCCCGGGGTGGCACTTGTTACCTTC
size: many; J: TRBJ2-4; D: NA; V: TRBV10-2; CDR3: CASSVLGLAHSEGKNIQYF; DNA: TGCGCCAGCAGTGTCCTAGGTCTAGCGCACTCGGAGGGCAAAAACATTCAGTACTTC
size: many; J: TRBJ2-1; D: NA; V: TRBV4-3; CDR3: CASSQEVEGGYNEQFF; DNA: TGCGCCAGCAGCCAAGAAGTGGAGGGAGGCTACAATGAGCAGTTCTTC
size: many; J: TRBJ1-1; D: NA; V: TRBV10-3; CDR3: CAISEWAGDPNTEAFF; DNA: TGTGCCATCAGTGAGTGGGCAGGGGACCCGAACACTGAAGCTTTCTTT
size: NA; J: TRBJ1-5; D: TRBD1; V: TRBV6-2/TRBV6-3; CDR3: CASSGQGPNQPQHF; DNA: TGTGCCAGCAGCGGACAGGGGCCCAATCAGCCCCAGCATTTT
size: many; J: TRBJ2-1; D: TRBD2; V: TRBV4-2; CDR3: CASTPQSGGRFDNEQFF; DNA: TGTGCCAGCACCCCTCAGAGCGGGGGCCGATTCGACAATGAGCAGTTCTTC
size: many; J: TRBJ1-2; D: TRBD1; V: TRBV28; CDR3: CASSQTRTGAAIYGYTF; DNA: TGTGCCAGCAGCCAGACCCGGACAGGGGCCGCCATCTATGGCTACACCTTC
size: NA; J: TRBJ1-4; D: NA; V: TRBV12-3/TRBV12-4; CDR3: CASSLGVGNEKLFF; DNA: TGTGCCAGCAGTTTAGGGGTCGGGAATGAAAAACTGTTTTTT
size: many; J: TRBJ2-7; D: TRBD2; V: TRBV5-6; CDR3: CASGGLDPSEQYF; DNA: TGTGCCAGCGGGGGACTAGATCCATCCGAGCAGTACTTC
size: many; J: TRBJ1-4; D: TRBD1; V: TRBV20-1; CDR3: CSAVDRGVGEKLFF; DNA: TGCAGTGCTGTTGACAGGGGCGTCGGTGAAAAACTGTTTTTT
size: many; J: TRBJ2-7; D: NA; V: TRBV3-1; CDR3: CASSATRGTEQYF; DNA: TGTGCCAGCAGTGCAACGCGGGGAACCGAGCAGTACTTC
size: many; J: TRBJ2-1; D: NA; V: TRBV5-6; CDR3: CASNLRDKNNEQFF; DNA: TGTGCCAGCAACCTCCGGGACAAGAACAATGAGCAGTTCTTC
size: many; J: TRBJ1-2; D: NA; V: TRBV7-9; CDR3: CASSPGQYGYTF; DNA: TGTGCCAGCAGCCCCGGACAGTATGGCTACACCTTC
size: few; J: TRBJ1-3; D: NA; V: TRBV9; CDR3: CASSVSTSGNTIYF; DNA: TGTGCCAGCAGCGTATCGACCTCTGGAAACACCATATATTTT
size: many; J: TRBJ1-1; D: TRBD1; V: TRBV4-3; CDR3: CASSQAYRGSTEAFF; DNA: TGCGCCAGCAGCCAAGCCTACAGGGGGTCCACTGAAGCTTTCTTT
size: many; J: TRBJ1-3; D: NA; V: TRBV7-2; CDR3: CASRPPGNTIYF; DNA: TGTGCCAGCAGGCCGCCAGGAAACACCATATATTTT
size: NA; J: TRBJ2-7; D: NA; V: TRBV6-5; CDR3: CASSYSGGATYEQYF; DNA: TGTGCCAGCAGTTACTCGGGCGGAGCAACCTACGAGCAGTACTTC
size: many; J: TRBJ2-2; D: TRBD1; V: TRBV24-1; CDR3: CATSDSRQGDTGELFF; DNA: TGTGCCACCAGTGATTCACGACAGGGGGATACCGGGGAGCTGTTTTTT
size: many; J: TRBJ1-5; D: NA; V: TRBV7-9; CDR3: CASSTTGNNQPQHF; DNA: TGTGCCAGCAGTACAACAGGGAACAATCAGCCCCAGCATTTT
size: once; J: TRBJ2-5; D: NA; V: TRBV24-1; CDR3: CATSDTPGQGESETQYF; DNA: TGTGCCACCAGTGATACTCCGGGACAAGGGGAAAGCGAGACCCAGTACTTC
size: many; J: TRBJ2-5; D: NA; V: TRBV7-8; CDR3: CASSNHRQTQYF; DNA: TGTGCCAGCAGCAACCACAGGCAGACCCAGTACTTC
size: many; J: TRBJ2-1; D: TRBD2; V: TRBV20-1; CDR3: CSARGPQRGGSNEQFF; DNA: TGCAGTGCTAGAGGACCCCAGCGGGGGGGCAGCAATGAGCAGTTCTTC
size: NA; J: TRBJ2-1; D: NA; V: TRBV7-6; CDR3: CASSQTEDTSSYNEQFF; DNA: TGTGCCAGCAGCCAGACGGAGGATACCAGCTCCTACAATGAGCAGTTCTTC
size: many; J: TRBJ2-1; D: NA; V: TRBV20-1; CDR3: CSAPADSFQFF; DNA: TGCAGTGCGCCAGCGGACTCTTTCCAGTTCTTC
size: many; J: TRBJ1-1; D: NA; V: TRBV9; CDR3: CASSVRGDGKAFF; DNA: TGTGCCAGCAGCGTAAGAGGGGATGGTAAAGCTTTCTTT
size: many; J: TRBJ1-1; D: NA; V: TRBV11-3; CDR3: CASSFTGTMNTEAFF; DNA: TGTGCCAGCAGCTTTACGGGGACCATGAACACTGAAGCTTTCTTT
size: many; J: TRBJ1-1; D: NA; V: TRBV4-3; CDR3: CASSQDRLSPRGAFF; DNA: TGCGCCAGCAGCCAAGATAGATTAAGCCCCCGAGGGGCTTTCTTT
size: many; J: TRBJ1-2; D: TRBD1; V: TRBV12-3/TRBV12-4; CDR3: CASSTGTGSLYGYTF; DNA: TGTGCCAGCAGCACCGGGACAGGGTCCCTTTATGGCTACACCTTC
size: NA; J: TRBJ2-3; D: NA; V: TRBV29-1; CDR3: CSVEDRGPSTDTQYF; DNA: TGCAGCGTTGAAGATAGGGGTCCTAGCACAGATACGCAGTATTTT
size: many; J: TRBJ2-7; D: NA; V: TRBV18; CDR3: CASSPVGDFSTQQYF; DNA: TGTGCCAGCTCACCAGTTGGGGACTTCTCTACGCAGCAGTACTTC
size: few; J: TRBJ1-4; D: NA; V: TRBV7-9; CDR3: CASSLSWSGNEKLFF; DNA: TGTGCCAGCAGCTTAAGTTGGAGCGGAAATGAAAAACTGTTTTTT
size: many; J: TRBJ2-2; D: NA; V: TRBV7-8; CDR3: CASSLGSWGNTGELFF; DNA: TGTGCCAGCAGCTTAGGATCATGGGGTAACACCGGGGAGCTGTTTTTT
size: many; J: TRBJ1-2; D: NA; V: TRBV5-1; CDR3: CASSAAQANYGYTF; DNA: TGCGCCAGCAGCGCGGCGCAGGCTAACTATGGCTACACCTTC
size: NA; J: TRBJ2-1; D: NA; V: TRBV7-2; CDR3: CASSLVGVGEQFF; DNA: TGTGCCAGCAGCTTAGTTGGGGTGGGTGAGCAGTTCTTC
size: many; J: TRBJ2-7; D: NA; V: TRBV20-1; CDR3: CSATPGTNGHEQYF; DNA: TGCAGTGCTACTCCCGGGACAAACGGGCACGAGCAGTACTTC
size: few; J: TRBJ2-6; D: NA; V: TRBV20-1; CDR3: CSARDPRGESSGANVLTF; DNA: TGCAGTGCTAGAGACCCGCGAGGCGAGAGCTCTGGGGCCAACGTCCTGACTTTC
size: NA; J: TRBJ2-1; D: TRBD2; V: TRBV7-9; CDR3: CASSLGLAGGPDNEQFF; DNA: TGTGCCAGCAGCTTAGGTCTAGCGGGAGGCCCAGACAATGAGCAGTTCTTC
size: many; J: TRBJ1-1; D: NA; V: TRBV10-2; CDR3: CASSEFVTRDTEAFF; DNA: TGCGCCAGCAGTGAGTTTGTTACTCGGGACACTGAAGCTTTCTTT
size: few; J: TRBJ2-2; D: NA; V: TRBV12-5; CDR3: CASGLNNGELFF; DNA: TGTGCTAGTGGTTTGAATAACGGGGAGCTGTTTTTT
size: NA; J: TRBJ2-4; D: TRBD2; V: TRBV20-1; CDR3: CSARVPAGDVKNIQYF; DNA: TGCAGTGCTAGAGTACCAGCGGGGGATGTCAAAAACATTCAGTACTTC
size: few; J: TRBJ2-2; D: NA; V: TRBV20-1; CDR3: CSALDHTGELFF; DNA: TGCAGTGCTTTAGATCACACCGGGGAGCTGTTTTTT
size: many; J: TRBJ1-4; D: NA; V: TRBV6-5; CDR3: CASSYPRDDILWGEKLFF; DNA: TGTGCCAGCAGTTACCCCCGCGACGATATCCTTTGGGGTGAAAAACTGTTTTTT
size: many; J: TRBJ2-1; D: NA; V: TRBV29-1; CDR3: CSLRRTLLGNEQFF; DNA: TGCAGCCTACGTAGGACCCTCCTGGGAAATGAGCAGTTCTTC
size: many; J: TRBJ1-2; D: NA; V: TRBV30; CDR3: CAWSPGGATDGYTF; DNA: TGTGCCTGGTCCCCCGGGGGGGCGACGGATGGCTACACCTTC
size: many; J: TRBJ2-5; D: NA; V: TRBV18; CDR3: CASSQSIQTQETQYF; DNA: TGTGCCAGCTCACAAAGCATTCAGACCCAAGAGACCCAGTACTTC